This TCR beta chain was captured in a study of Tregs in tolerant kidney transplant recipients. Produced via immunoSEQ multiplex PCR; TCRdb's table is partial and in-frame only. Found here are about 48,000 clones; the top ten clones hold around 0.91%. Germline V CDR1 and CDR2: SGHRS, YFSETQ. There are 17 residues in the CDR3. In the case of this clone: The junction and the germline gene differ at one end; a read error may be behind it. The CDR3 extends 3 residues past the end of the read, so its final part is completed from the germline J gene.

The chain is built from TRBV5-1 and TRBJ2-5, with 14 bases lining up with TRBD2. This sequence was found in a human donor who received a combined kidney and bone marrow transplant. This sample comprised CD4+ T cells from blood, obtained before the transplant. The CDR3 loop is CTSSWGTSGSMPETQYF. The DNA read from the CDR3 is TGCACCAGCAGCTGGGGGACTAGCGGGAGTATGCCGGAGACC.